The next 5 T cell receptor beta chains were all read from a single sample in a study of control samples from healthy donors and cancer patients (dated by TCRdb to about 2020). The method was the immunoSEQ multiplex PCR assay. In its TCRdb copy, this immuneACCESS table keeps in-frame sequences only and misses some clones. Where compared with another copy, unresolved V genes explain less than half of these, and the others have no known cause. The sample table holds about 71,000 clones, of which just under 90% were seen once. Jointly, the top ten make up 15% to 20% of the sample. Sample: PBMCs. The receptors come from a man in his sixties with lung cancer.

The chain combines TRBV4-1 with TRBJ2-1; TRBD2 matches at 15 bases. The CDR3 contains 16 residues. Looked up from germline, CDR1 is MGHRA and CDR2 is YSYEKL. J gave up 6 bases and V 2 bases, and 2 bases lay outside the gene matches. Here the CDR3 DNA reads TGCGCCAGCAGCCAAAGGACTAGCGGGGGGGCCAATGAGCAGTTCTTC. Amino acid sequence: CASSQRTSGGANEQFF.

This clone is a singleton in its sample. V gene TRBV7-3 combines with J gene TRBJ2-5, with a weak D call TRBD1 (5 bases). The CDR3 sequence is 13 residues long. From germline, CDR1 is SGHTA and CDR2 FQGTGA. Trimming took 2 bases from V and 3 from J, leaving 7 bases between them. The CDR3 region is CASSLFREETQYF. CDR3 DNA: TGTGCCAGCAGCTTATTCAGGGAAGAGACCCAGTACTTC. The full variable domain, its missing parts supplied by reference TRBV7-3 and TRBJ2-5, is GAGVSQTPSNKVTEKGKYVELRCDPISGHTALYWYRQSLGQGPEFLIYFQGTGAADDSGLPNDRFFAVRPEGSVSTLKIQRTERGDSAVYLCASSLFREETQYFGPGTRLLVL.

The V gene is TRBV7-3, the J gene TRBJ1-3; possibly TRBD1 for D (6 bases). CDR1 and CDR2 (germline): SGHTA, FQGTGA. The V end was cut by 5 bases, the J end by 0 bases, with 11 bases between. CDR3 length: 15 residues. Here the CDR3 reads CASSRTASSGNTIYF. The DNA for the CDR3 is TGTGCCAGCAGCCGGACAGCTAGCTCTGGAAACACCATATATTTT.

The J gene is TRBJ1-5, the V gene TRBV23-1; no definite D call. TRBV23-1 has ORF status, its function being uncertain. With 4 bases removed from V and 2 bases from J, the gap between germline ends came to 18 bases. The CDR3 runs to 17 residues. The CDR3 is CASSLSGPAPCNQPQHF. The CDR3 nucleotides are TGCGCCAGCAGTCTTTCAGGTCCCGCCCCCTGCAATCAGCCCCAGCATTTT.

This chain links TRBV24-1 with TRBJ2-3; the D is unclear. Trimming pared 4 bases from V and 3 bases from J, leaving 10 bases between. Germline V gene sequence: CDR1 KGHDR, CDR2 SFDVKD. The CDR3 is 14 amino acids. CDR3 region: CATSDPALTDTQYF. The DNA of the CDR3 is TGTGCCACCAGTGACCCGGCTTTAACAGATACGCAGTATTTT.